The 9 T cell receptor beta chains presented below share a single source sample, sequenced in a study of shared clonotypes between healthy human individuals. Using immunoSEQ multiplex PCR, the repertoire was profiled, and TCRdb retains in-frame clones only, with some absent. The table lists about 460,000 clones, around 77% of them singletons. Sequenced: PBMCs. The receptor source for this set is a woman aged 40 to 50 in good health. Some clones in this sample may be carry-over from other donors' samples.

This clone has a single count. This chain connects TRBV9 to TRBJ2-7, with 9 bases fitting TRBD1. This CDR3 is 16 amino acids long. J gave up 5 bases and V 0 bases, and 9 bases lay outside the gene matches. In germline, CDR1 is SGDLS, CDR2 YYNGEE. CDR3 bases: TGTGCCAGCAGCGTAGGGGAGGGGACAGGGAACCACGAGCAGTACTTC. Encoded protein: CASSVGEGTGNHEQYF.

V gene TRBV19 combines with J gene TRBJ2-2; perhaps TRBD2 as D (5 bases). V was pared by 9 bases and J by 5 bases, with 13 bases between. The CDR3 extends over 13 amino acids. CDR1 is LNHDA, CDR2 SQIVND, per germline (reference sequence). CDR3 residues: CASAAGGTGELFF. In DNA form, the CDR3 reads TGTGCCAGCGCTGCGGGTGGAACCGGGGAGCTGTTTTTT. Based on the CDR3 plus reference TRBV19 and TRBJ2-2, the full variable domain is DGGITQSPKYLFRKEGQNVTLSCEQNLNHDAMYWYRQDPGQGLRLIYYSQIVNDFQKGDIAEGYSVSREKKESFPLTVTSAQKNPTAFYLCASAAGGTGELFFGEGSRLTVL.

This clone showed up just once. The J gene is TRBJ2-1, the V gene TRBV28; the match to TRBD2 covers 7 bases. This CDR3 is built from 14 residues. The germline V gene has CDR1 MDHEN and CDR2 SYDVKM. Losses at the gene ends were 4 bases for V and 5 bases for J; bases not matched to a gene: 5. The CDR3, as DNA: TGTGCCAGCAGTTCCCGGAGCGGGAACAATGAGCAGTTCTTC. Its translation is CASSSRSGNNEQFF.

V is TRBV4-1 and J is TRBJ2-1; TRBD1 aligns across 8 bases. This CDR3 region has 17 residues. The trim removed 10 bases at V and 6 bases at J, leaving 20 bases unmatched. CDR1 and CDR2 (germline): MGHRA, YSYEKL. This chain's CDR3 is CATLSTGEHRKGNEQFF. The CDR3 DNA sequence: TGCGCCACCCTGTCGACAGGGGAGCATCGAAAGGGCAATGAGCAGTTCTTC.

This chain uses TRBV4-1 with TRBJ1-5; D not resolved. The V end lost 0 bases, the J end lost 5 bases, and 11 bases lay between the germline ends. From germline, CDR1 is MGHRA and CDR2 YSYEKL. The CDR3 extends over 15 amino acids. The CDR3 here is CASSQEAGLYQPQHF. Written as DNA, the CDR3 is TGCGCCAGCAGCCAAGAGGCAGGACTTTATCAGCCCCAGCATTTT.

Many counts were recorded for this clone. The rearrangement joins TRBV28 to TRBJ2-4, with a possible D match to TRBD1 (6 bases). Trimming removed 6 bases from V and 6 bases from J, with 15 bases in between. The germline V gene encodes CDR1 MDHEN and CDR2 SYDVKM. The CDR3 totals 14 residues. The CDR3 protein is CASSPRGRANIQYF. In DNA form, the CDR3 reads TGTGCCAGCAGCCCCAGGGGCCGAGCAAACATTCAGTACTTC.

The rearrangement links TRBV19 to TRBJ1-2; D is ambiguous. The CDR3 consists of 15 residues. Germline V gene lookup returns CDR1 LNHDA and CDR2 SQIVND (reference sequence). Between the trimmed V and J ends, which lost 2 bases and 8 bases, there was a span of 18 bases. The CDR3 DNA reads as TGTGCCAGTAGTATAAGGGTAAGACCCACTGGCGGCTACACCTTC. Encoded protein: CASSIRVRPTGGYTF. The complete variable domain, with remaining parts taken from reference TRBV19 and TRBJ1-2, reads DGGITQSPKYLFRKEGQNVTLSCEQNLNHDAMYWYRQDPGQGLRLIYYSQIVNDFQKGDIAEGYSVSREKKESFPLTVTSAQKNPTAFYLCASSIRVRPTGGYTFGSGTRLTVV.

The chain employs TRBV7-9 and TRBJ2-5; TRBD1 agrees at 10 bases. Per germline, CDR1 SEHNR and CDR2 FQNEAQ (reference sequence). The CDR3 has 15 amino acids. The trim removed 3 bases at V and 4 bases at J, leaving 5 bases unmatched. In nucleotides, the CDR3 is TGTGCCAGCAGCTTGCGACAGGGGGCCGGAGAGACCCAGTACTTC. This codes for CASSLRQGAGETQYF. Full variable domain (missing parts from reference TRBV7-9 and TRBJ2-5): DTGVSQNPRHKITKRGQNVTFRCDPISEHNRLYWYRQTLGQGPEFLTYFQNEAQLEKSRLLSDRFSAERPKGSFSTLEIQRTEQGDSAMYLCASSLRQGAGETQYFGPGTRLLVL.

Points on this clone: Other DNA variants within this sample encode the same CDR3. J is TRBJ2-1 and V is TRBV28; D gene uncertain. The V end was cut by 5 bases, the J end by 5 bases, with 4 bases between. This CDR3 is 11 amino acids long. Germline CDR1 reads MDHEN; CDR2 reads SYDVKM. CDR3 sequence reads: CASSLNNEQFF. The CDR3 DNA follows: TGTGCCAGCAGTCTTAACAATGAGCAGTTCTTC.